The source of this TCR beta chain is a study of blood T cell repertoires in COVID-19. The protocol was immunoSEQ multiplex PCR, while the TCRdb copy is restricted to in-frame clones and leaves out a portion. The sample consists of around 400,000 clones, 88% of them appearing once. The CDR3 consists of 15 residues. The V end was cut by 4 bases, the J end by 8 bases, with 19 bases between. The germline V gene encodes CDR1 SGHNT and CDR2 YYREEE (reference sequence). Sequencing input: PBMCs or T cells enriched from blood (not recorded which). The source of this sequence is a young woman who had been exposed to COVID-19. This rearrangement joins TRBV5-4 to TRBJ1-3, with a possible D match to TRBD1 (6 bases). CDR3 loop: CASSMGAQRGDTIYF. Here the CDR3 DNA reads TGTGCCAGCAGCATGGGGGCCCAACGGGGGGACACCATATATTTT.